Shown below are 5 T cell receptor beta chains from a single sample sequenced in a study of cytomegalovirus exposure and HLA in healthy donors. The PCR contained 60 Vbeta and 13 Jbeta primers. Some clones are missing from TCRdb's copy, which holds only in-frame ones; the method was immunoSEQ multiplex PCR. Among about 89,000 clones, 85% were seen once, and the ten largest hold 7.4%. Specimen: PBMCs. These receptors came from a man in his forties or fifties in good health and CMV-seropositive.

The chain couples TRBV7-2 to TRBJ1-5; TRBD1 matches at 12 bases. The CDR3 runs to 16 residues. CDR1 and CDR2 from the germline V gene are SGHTA and FQGNSA. After removal of 3 bases from V and 7 bases from J, the junction contained 7 bases not matched to a gene. The DNA of the CDR3 is TGTGCCAGCAGCTTCCCGGGACAGGGGGCACCCCAGCCCCAGCATTTT. Translation gives CASSFPGQGAPQPQHF.

The V gene is TRBV7-9, the J gene TRBJ2-7; 12 bases line up with TRBD2. CDR3 length: 17 residues. With 2 bases clipped from V and 3 bases from J, the junction kept 8 bases outside the gene matches. Germline values: CDR1 SEHNR, CDR2 FQNEAQ (reference sequence). CDR3 nucleotide sequence: TGTGCCAGCAGCTTATGGACTAGCGGGAACCTACACTACGAGCAGTACTTC. Encoded protein: CASSLWTSGNLHYEQYF.

The genes are TRBV10-1 and TRBJ2-5; 9 bases align to TRBD2. Germline V lookup: CDR1 WNHNN, CDR2 SYGVQD (reference sequence). This CDR3 has 15 amino acids. The V segment lost 2 bases and the J segment 0 bases; nucleotides outside the gene matches: 1. As DNA, the CDR3 is TGCGCCAGCAGTGAGAGCGGGGGGTACCAAGAGACCCAGTACTTC. Translating gives CASSESGGYQETQYF.

The chain couples TRBV6-1 to TRBJ2-7, with D possibly TRBD2 on 6 matching bases. Germline assignment: CDR1 MNHNS and CDR2 SASEGT. Trimming cost V 4 bases and J 4 bases, with 8 bases left between them. The CDR3 is 12 amino acids. In nucleotides, the CDR3 is TGTGCCAGCAGTGTAGGAGGGTACGAGCAGTACTTC. The encoded protein is CASSVGGYEQYF.

The chain carries TRBV13 and TRBJ2-5; 15 positions match TRBD2. CDR1 and CDR2 (germline): PRHDT, FYEKMQ (reference sequence). CDR3 size: 16 residues. V was pared by 0 bases and J by 4 bases, with 0 bases of the junction left unmatched. The CDR3 coding sequence is TGTGCCAGCAGCTTAGGGGGACTAGCGGGAGGAGAGACCCAGTACTTC. Protein sequence: CASSLGGLAGGETQYF.